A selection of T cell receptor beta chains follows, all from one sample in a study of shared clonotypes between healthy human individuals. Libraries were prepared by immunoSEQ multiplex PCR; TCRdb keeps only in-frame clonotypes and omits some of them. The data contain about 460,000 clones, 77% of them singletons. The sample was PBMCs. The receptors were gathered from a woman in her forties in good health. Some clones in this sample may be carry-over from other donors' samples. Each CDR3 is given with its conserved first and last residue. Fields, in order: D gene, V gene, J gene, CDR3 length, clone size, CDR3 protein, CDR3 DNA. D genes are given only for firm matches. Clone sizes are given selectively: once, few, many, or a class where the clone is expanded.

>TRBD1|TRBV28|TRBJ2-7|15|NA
CASSLGQGGSYEQYF
TGTGCCAGCAGTCTTGGACAGGGGGGATCCTACGAGCAGTACTTC
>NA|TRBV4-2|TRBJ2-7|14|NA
CASSQAYGPYEQYF
TGTGCCAGCAGCCAAGCGTACGGGCCCTACGAGCAGTACTTC
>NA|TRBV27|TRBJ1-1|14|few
CASSPRQGITEAFF
TGTGCCAGCAGTCCCCGGCAGGGAATAACTGAAGCTTTCTTT
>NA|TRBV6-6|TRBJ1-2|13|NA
CASSYQENYGYTF
TGTGCCAGCAGTTATCAGGAAAACTATGGCTACACCTTC
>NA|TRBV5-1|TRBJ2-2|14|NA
CASSFSRGTGELFF
TGCGCCAGCAGCTTCAGTAGAGGCACCGGGGAGCTGTTTTTT
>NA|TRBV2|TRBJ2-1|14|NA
CASSEPGSLGEQFF
TGTGCCAGCAGTGAACCCGGCAGCCTCGGTGAGCAGTTCTTC
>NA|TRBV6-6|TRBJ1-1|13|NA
CASSPRGLAEAFF
TGTGCCAGCAGCCCCCGGGGTCTGGCTGAAGCTTTCTTT
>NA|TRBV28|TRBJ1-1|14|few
CASSLFRAGTEAFF
TGTGCCAGCAGTTTATTCAGGGCTGGGACTGAAGCTTTCTTT
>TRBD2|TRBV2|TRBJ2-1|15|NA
CASSEGTSGRDEQFF
TGTGCCAGCAGTGAGGGGACTAGCGGGAGAGATGAGCAGTTCTTC
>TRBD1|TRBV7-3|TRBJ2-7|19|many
CASSLAVRTGGLGSYEQYF
TGTGCCAGCAGCTTAGCGGTGAGAACAGGGGGACTGGGGTCCTACGAGCAGTACTTC
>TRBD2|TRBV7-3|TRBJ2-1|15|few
CASSLVGGTYNEQFF
TGTGCCAGCAGCTTAGTGGGGGGGACCTACAATGAGCAGTTCTTC